This is a list of T cell receptor beta chains from one sample in a study of T-cell memory formation after mild COVID-19. TCRdb redid the calling of the 5' RACE reads with MiXCR, one entry per CDR3 protein. In the table there are some 120,000 distinct CDR3 sequences, approximately 15% of which are singletons. The specimen was PBMCs or a T cell subset sorted from them (not recorded which). Receptors were obtained from a man aged 18-30 years who had mild COVID-19 (a few samples of this study predate the infection). Cell type and time point are not known. CDR3s include the opening cysteine and the closing phenylalanine or tryptophan. The D gene is left open where the match is weak. Clone size appears in some rows only: once, few, many, or a class for an expanded clone.

length | size | J | D | V | DNA | CDR3
15 | many | TRBJ2-3 | . | TRBV12-3/TRBV12-4 | TGTGCCAGCAGTTTTAATGGTGCCCCGGCAGATACGCAGTATTTT | CASSFNGAPADTQYF
14 | . | TRBJ2-2 | TRBD1 | TRBV7-8 | TGTGCCAGCAGAAGGGACAGGGGGCGCGGGGAGCTGTTTTTT | CASRRDRGRGELFF
13 | . | TRBJ1-4 | . | TRBV5-6 | TGTGCCAGCAGCCCCGGGTCCAATGAAAAACTGTTTTTT | CASSPGSNEKLFF
14 | . | TRBJ2-1 | . | TRBV2 | TGTGCCAGCAGTGCCTGGACTACCAACAATGAGCAGTTCTTC | CASSAWTTNNEQFF
14 | . | TRBJ2-3 | . | TRBV2 | TGTGCCAGCAGTGAGGGCTGGCCCACAGATACGCAGTATTTT | CASSEGWPTDTQYF
15 | once | TRBJ2-3 | . | TRBV9 | TGTGCCAGCAGTCGCATCACTCGGGGAACAGATACGCAGTATTTT | CASSRITRGTDTQYF
14 | few | TRBJ1-1 | . | TRBV7-2 | TGTGCCAGCAGCTTAGCCGCAGGGGACACTGAAGCTTTCTTT | CASSLAAGDTEAFF
15 | many | TRBJ1-1 | TRBD1 | TRBV5-1 | TGCGCCAGCAGCTTGGGGGACAGAATCCCCACTGAAGCTTTCTTT | CASSLGDRIPTEAFF
14 | few | TRBJ1-1 | . | TRBV20-1 | TGCAGTGCCCGCCCGACAGGCTGGGACACTGAAGCTTTCTTT | CSARPTGWDTEAFF
12 | few | TRBJ2-3 | TRBD2 | TRBV7-7 | TGTGCCAGCAGCCCGGGGGGTTATACGCAGTATTTT | CASSPGGYTQYF
15 | . | TRBJ2-6 | . | TRBV5-1 | TGCGCCAGCAGCCCGACTCCCGACGGGGCCAACGTCCTGACTTTC | CASSPTPDGANVLTF
16 | few | TRBJ1-3 | . | TRBV5-1 | TGCGCCAGCAGTCCTGGGGCAGCCTACTCTGGAAACACCATATATTTT | CASSPGAAYSGNTIYF
12 | . | TRBJ2-3 | . | TRBV20-1 | TGCAGTTACTACGTTAACACAGATACGCAGTATTTT | CSYYVNTDTQYF
14 | many | TRBJ2-1 | . | TRBV3-1 | TGTGCCAGCGAAGGCTCAGCGGTAGGGAATGAGCAGTTCTTC | CASEGSAVGNEQFF
15 | few | TRBJ1-4 | . | TRBV12-3/TRBV12-4 | TGTGCCAGCAGTTTACGGGGGACAACAAACAAAAAACTGTTTTTT | CASSLRGTTNKKLFF
15 | . | TRBJ1-2 | . | TRBV6-5 | TGTGCCAGCAGTTACTCGGGCTCAGCTAACTATGGCTACACCTTC | CASSYSGSANYGYTF
12 | . | TRBJ2-7 | . | TRBV18 | TGTGCCAGCTCACCACCCTATGACGAGCAGTACTTC | CASSPPYDEQYF
15 | . | TRBJ2-2 | TRBD1 | TRBV20-1 | TGCAGTGCTCCCAGACAGGGGGCTATCACCGGGGAGCTGTTTTTT | CSAPRQGAITGELFF
14 | . | TRBJ1-1 | TRBD1 | TRBV12-3/TRBV12-4 | TGTGACAGCAGTCGAGGACAGGGACGGACTGAAGCTTTCTTT | CDSSRGQGRTEAFF
15 | . | TRBJ2-2 | TRBD1 | TRBV12-3/TRBV12-4 | TGTGCCAGCAGATGGGACAGGGTGTCCACCGGGGAGCTGTTTTTT | CASRWDRVSTGELFF
11 | few | TRBJ1-2 | TRBD1 | TRBV29-1 | TGCAGCGCCAAGGACAGGAATGGCTACACCTTC | CSAKDRNGYTF
13 | few | TRBJ2-7 | . | TRBV4-2 | TGTGCCAGCAGCCCGGTGGTAGCAGGCGAGCAGTACTTC | CASSPVVAGEQYF
13 | few | TRBJ2-5 | TRBD2 | TRBV7-2 | TGTGCCAGCAACCCCGCGGGGGAAGAGACCCAGTACTTC | CASNPAGEETQYF
15 | few | TRBJ2-1 | . | TRBV7-2 | TGTGCCAGCAGCTTACCCCGGGGGGCCGGAAATGAGCAGTTCTTC | CASSLPRGAGNEQFF
15 | . | TRBJ2-5 | TRBD1 | TRBV5-1 | TGCGCCAGCAGCTTGACAGGGACAGGTGGGGAGACCCAGTACTTC | CASSLTGTGGETQYF
14 | few | TRBJ2-3 | . | TRBV18 | TGTGCCAGCTCGAGGGGACGCCTCACAGATACGCAGTATTTT | CASSRGRLTDTQYF
15 | few | TRBJ1-6 | . | TRBV27 | TGTGCCAGCAGTTTTGGGGGGCCCCGGGATTCACCCCTCCACTTT | CASSFGGPRDSPLHF
14 | . | TRBJ2-5 | . | TRBV6-5 | TGTGCCAGCAGTTACTCGTGGCAGAAAGAGACCCAGTACTTC | CASSYSWQKETQYF
14 | . | TRBJ2-5 | . | TRBV11-2 | TGTGCCAGCAGCTCTATAGCGGACCTAAAGACCCAGTACTTC | CASSSIADLKTQYF
15 | . | TRBJ1-2 | TRBD1 | TRBV5-1 | TGCGCCAGCAGCTTGGCCGCGGGACAGGCTTATGGCTACACCTTC | CASSLAAGQAYGYTF
15 | . | TRBJ1-5 | . | TRBV6-5 | TGTGCCAGCAGTTACTCGGTACAGGGCGGTCAGCCCCAGCATTTT | CASSYSVQGGQPQHF
14 | many | TRBJ2-5 | . | TRBV5-1 | TGCGCCAGCAGGGGGCTAACGGGGCAAGAGACCCAGTACTTC | CASRGLTGQETQYF
15 | . | TRBJ2-7 | . | TRBV19 | TGTGCCAGTAGAACGGACAGCCAACTTACCTACGAGCAGTACTTC | CASRTDSQLTYEQYF
14 | . | TRBJ1-1 | . | TRBV6-1 | TGTGCCAGCAGCACCGAAGTGGGGGGCACTGAAGCTTTCTTT | CASSTEVGGTEAFF
13 | . | TRBJ2-7 | TRBD1 | TRBV27 | TGTGCCAGCAGAAAGACAGGGTCCGACGAGCAGTACTTC | CASRKTGSDEQYF
16 | few | TRBJ1-1 | . | TRBV3-1 | TGTGCCAGCAGCCACGGGTCAGGCGAGATGAACACTGAAGCTTTCTTT | CASSHGSGEMNTEAFF
12 | . | TRBJ2-2 | . | TRBV5-1 | TGCGCCAGCAGCTTCGGGACCGGGGAGCTGTTTTTT | CASSFGTGELFF
14 | . | TRBJ1-5 | TRBD1 | TRBV7-6 | TGTGCCAGCAGCCTTGGACAGGGCTATCAGCCCCAGCATTTT | CASSLGQGYQPQHF
19 | many | TRBJ2-1 | TRBD2 | TRBV12-3/TRBV12-4 | TGTGCCAGCAGCCCGGGTGGGGGGGGACTAGCGGGCCCCTACAATGAGCAGTTCTTC | CASSPGGGGLAGPYNEQFF
16 | few | TRBJ2-3 | TRBD1 | TRBV12-3/TRBV12-4 | TGTGCCAGCAGTTTAGGTGGGACAGGGAACACAGATACGCAGTATTTT | CASSLGGTGNTDTQYF
16 | few | TRBJ2-5 | . | TRBV28 | TGTGCCAGCAGTTTAGTTGGCAGTTACCTAGGAGAGACCCAGTACTTC | CASSLVGSYLGETQYF
12 | . | TRBJ1-1 | . | TRBV6-2/TRBV6-3 | TGTGCCAGCAGTTTACCGGGCGGCGTCTATGGGTTT | CASSLPGGVYGF
13 | . | TRBJ2-3 | . | TRBV6-5 | TGTGCCAGCAGCATTCGTCAGGGGCAGCCGCAGTATTTT | CASSIRQGQPQYF
13 | . | TRBJ1-5 | . | TRBV19 | TGTGCCAGTAACGGGATGAACAATCAGCCCCAGCATTTT | CASNGMNNQPQHF
17 | few | TRBJ2-3 | . | TRBV5-1 | TGCGCCAGCAGCTTGTTTGTCCAGGGGTCTAGCACAGATACGCAGTATTTT | CASSLFVQGSSTDTQYF
14 | few | TRBJ1-5 | . | TRBV20-1 | TGCAGTGCTAGAGAGGACAGACTCAATCAGCCCCAGCATTTT | CSAREDRLNQPQHF
14 | few | TRBJ2-7 | TRBD1 | TRBV10-3 | TGTGCTATCCGGGACAGGGAAAAAACCTACGAGCAGTACTTC | CAIRDREKTYEQYF
15 | . | TRBJ1-6 | . | TRBV7-3 | TGTGCCAGCAGTCCTGGGCTATCCCAGAATTCACCCCTCCACTTT | CASSPGLSQNSPLHF
14 | few | TRBJ2-1 | . | TRBV5-1 | TGCGCCAGCAGCTGGAGTAGAAGTGTAAATGAGCAGTTCTTC | CASSWSRSVNEQFF
13 | once | TRBJ2-1 | . | TRBV20-1 | TGCAGTGCTAGTTTGTCAGGGGCGGATGAGCAGTTCTTC | CSASLSGADEQFF
14 | many | TRBJ2-5 | TRBD1 | TRBV12-3/TRBV12-4 | TGTGCCAGCAGTCCACAGGGGGCGCGGGAGACCCAGTACTTC | CASSPQGARETQYF